Listed here are 5 T cell receptor beta chains from one sample, sequenced in a study of quantifying T cell responses using KT2 cells. Background on the study: TCR alpha and beta constant-region primers primed reverse transcription of RNA.

A single-stranded UMI oligo with SP2 sequence was ligated to cDNA 3' ends. The first PCR ran 4 to 5 cycles with an equimolar RC1.1 and RC1.2 beta primer mix. Each CDR3 protein is one row after TCRdb ran MiXCR on the UMI-ligation and nested PCR reads. The profile covers 25,000 to 35,000 distinct CDR3 sequences, with approximately 6.8% appearing a single time and around a sixth taken by the ten largest. Source material: PBMCs spiked with cells of the T cell clone KT2. All receptors derive from a human donor.

Remarks on this clonotype: This may come from a read error, since a much larger clone is one base off. The V gene is TRBV27, the J gene TRBJ1-1; 8 bases agree with TRBD1. This CDR3 spans 15 amino acids. Germline V gives CDR1 MNHEY, CDR2 SMNVEV (reference sequence). V lost 4 bases and J lost 3; bases outside the gene matches: 7. In DNA, the CDR3 is TGTGCCAGCAGTTACTACAGGGGGACGGACACTGAAGCTTTCTTT. It codes for CASSYYRGTDTEAFF.

This clonotype was recorded a few times. The junction does not match germline at one end; this may be a read error. The J gene is TRBJ2-5, the V gene TRBV7-2, with 10 bases fitting TRBD2. The V gene's germline CDR1 is SGHTA and CDR2 FQGNSA. This CDR3 has 14 residues. CDR3 nucleotides: TGTGCCAGCAGCCTAGCGGGAGCGCGGGAGACCCAGTACTTC. This gives the protein CASSLAGARETQYF. Full variable domain (rest looked up from reference TRBV7-2 and TRBJ2-5): GAGVSQSPSNKVTEKGKDVELRCDPISGHTALYWYRQSLGQGLEFLIYFQGNSAPDKSGLPSDRFSAERTGGSVSTLTIQRTQQEDSAVYLCASSLAGARETQYFGPGTRLLVL.

This clonotype was seen many times. V gene TRBV6-5 combines with J gene TRBJ1-5; 9 bases match TRBD1. The ends lost 6 bases at V and 3 bases at J; junction bases unmatched: 3. The CDR3 covers 14 residues. Germline CDR1 MNHEY, CDR2 SVGAGI. DNA of the CDR3: TGTGCCAGCAGGCGGGACAGGGACAATCAGCCCCAGCATTTT. Translation: CASRRDRDNQPQHF.

This clonotype was picked up many times. The gene calls are TRBV29-1 and TRBJ1-1; D ambiguous. Germline values: CDR1 SQVTM, CDR2 ANQGSEA. The CDR3 extends over 13 amino acids. The V and J ends lost 6 bases and 1 base respectively, with 12 bases between them. The CDR3: CSVRGWGNTEAFF. The CDR3 nucleotides read TGCAGCGTGAGAGGGTGGGGGAACACTGAAGCTTTCTTT.

The gene calls are TRBV20-1 and TRBJ2-6; D is unresolved. The CDR3 is made up of 13 amino acids. CDR1 and CDR2 from the germline V gene are DFQATT and SNEGSKA (reference sequence). The V end lost 5 bases, the J end lost 2 bases, and 7 bases lay between the germline ends. The chain's CDR3 is CSAPLAGANVLTF. Written as DNA, the CDR3 is TGCAGTGCTCCATTAGCTGGGGCCAACGTCCTGACTTTC.